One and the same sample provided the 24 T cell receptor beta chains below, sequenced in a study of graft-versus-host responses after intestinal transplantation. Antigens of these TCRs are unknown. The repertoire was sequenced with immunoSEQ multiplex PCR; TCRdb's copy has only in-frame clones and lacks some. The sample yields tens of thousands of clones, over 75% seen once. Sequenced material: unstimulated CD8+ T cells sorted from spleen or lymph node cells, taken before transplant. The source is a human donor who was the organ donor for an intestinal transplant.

CDR3 protein: CASSSLRYEQYF. For the CDR3, the DNA is TGTGCCAGCAGTTCACTGAGATACGAGCAGTACTTC. The rearrangement links TRBV28 to TRBJ2-7; D gene ambiguous. Trimming shortened V by 4 bases and J by 4 bases, and 8 bases separated the two germline ends. The germline V gene has CDR1 MDHEN and CDR2 SYDVKM. The CDR3 totals 12 residues.

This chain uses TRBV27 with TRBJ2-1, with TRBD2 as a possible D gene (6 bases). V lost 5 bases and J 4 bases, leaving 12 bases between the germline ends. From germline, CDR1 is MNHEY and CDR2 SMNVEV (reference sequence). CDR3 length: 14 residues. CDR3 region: CASSLGDSYNEQFF. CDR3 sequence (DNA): TGTGCCAGCAGTCTAGGGGACTCTTACAATGAGCAGTTCTTC.

The CDR3, as DNA: TGTGCCAGCAGATGGGACAGGGTAGGATACTACGAGCAGTACTTC. This gives the protein CASRWDRVGYYEQYF. V and J are TRBV28 and TRBJ2-7; the match to TRBD1 covers 9 bases. V trimming: 6 bases; J trimming: 3 bases; junction bases outside the gene matches: 9. The CDR3 contains 15 residues. Germline-derived CDR1 and CDR2 are MDHEN and SYDVKM. The full variable domain, its missing parts supplied by reference TRBV28 and TRBJ2-7, is DVKVTQSSRYLVKRTGEKVFLECVQDMDHENMFWYRQDPGLGLRLIYFSYDVKMKEKGDIPEGYSVSREKKERFSLILESASTNQTSMYLCASRWDRVGYYEQYFGPGTRLTVT.

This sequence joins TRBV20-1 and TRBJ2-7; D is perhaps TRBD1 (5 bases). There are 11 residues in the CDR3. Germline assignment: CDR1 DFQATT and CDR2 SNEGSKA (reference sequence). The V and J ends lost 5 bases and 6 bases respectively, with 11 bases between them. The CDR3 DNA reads TGCAGTGCTGAAAGGGGTGCCGAGCAGTACTTC. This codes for CSAERGAEQYF.

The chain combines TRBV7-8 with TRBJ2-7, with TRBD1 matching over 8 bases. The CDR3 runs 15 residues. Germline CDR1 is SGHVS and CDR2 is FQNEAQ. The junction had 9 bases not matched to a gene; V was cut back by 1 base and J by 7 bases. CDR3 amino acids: CASSLVTGGVWEQYF. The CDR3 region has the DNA TGTGCCAGCAGCTTAGTAACAGGGGGAGTTTGGGAGCAGTACTTC.

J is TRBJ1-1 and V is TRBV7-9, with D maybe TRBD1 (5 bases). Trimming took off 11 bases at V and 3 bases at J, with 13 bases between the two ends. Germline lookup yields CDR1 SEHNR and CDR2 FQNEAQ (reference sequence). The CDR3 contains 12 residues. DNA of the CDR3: TGTGCCCTGCTGCGAGGGGACACTGAAGCTTTCTTT. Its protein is CALLRGDTEAFF.

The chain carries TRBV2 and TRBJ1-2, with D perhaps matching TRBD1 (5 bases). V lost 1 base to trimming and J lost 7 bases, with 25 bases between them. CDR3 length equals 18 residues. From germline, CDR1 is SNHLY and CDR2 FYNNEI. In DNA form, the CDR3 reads TGTGCCAGCAGTGAAGGGAGACAAGCACCTCCGGGGGTTCTTGGCTACACCTTC. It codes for CASSEGRQAPPGVLGYTF.

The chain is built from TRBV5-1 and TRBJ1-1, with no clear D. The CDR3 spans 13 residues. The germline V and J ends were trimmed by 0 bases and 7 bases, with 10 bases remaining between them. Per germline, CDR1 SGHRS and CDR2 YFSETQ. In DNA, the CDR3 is TGCGCCAGCAGCTTGGCCGGGTCCAGTGAAGCTTTCTTT. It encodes CASSLAGSSEAFF.

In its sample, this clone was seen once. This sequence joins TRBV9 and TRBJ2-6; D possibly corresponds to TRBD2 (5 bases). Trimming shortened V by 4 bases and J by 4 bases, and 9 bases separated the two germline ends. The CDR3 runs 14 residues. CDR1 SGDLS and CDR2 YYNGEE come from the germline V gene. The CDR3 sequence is CASSRSGGANVLTF. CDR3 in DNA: TGTGCCAGCAGCCGTTCGGGAGGGGCCAACGTCCTGACTTTC.

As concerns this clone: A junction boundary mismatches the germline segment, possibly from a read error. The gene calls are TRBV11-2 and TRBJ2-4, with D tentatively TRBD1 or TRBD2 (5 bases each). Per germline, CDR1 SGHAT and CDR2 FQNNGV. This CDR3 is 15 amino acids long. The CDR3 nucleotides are TGTGCCAGCAGCTTAGGATTTATGGCACCGGGGACCCTACGCTTC. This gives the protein CASSLGFMAPGTLRF.

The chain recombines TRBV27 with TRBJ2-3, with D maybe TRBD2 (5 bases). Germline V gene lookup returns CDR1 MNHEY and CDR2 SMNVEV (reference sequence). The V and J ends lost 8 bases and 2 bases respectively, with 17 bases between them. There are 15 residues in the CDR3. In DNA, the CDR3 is TGTGCCAGCTCTTCCCCTTGGACTTACACAGATACGCAGTATTTT. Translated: CASSSPWTYTDTQYF.

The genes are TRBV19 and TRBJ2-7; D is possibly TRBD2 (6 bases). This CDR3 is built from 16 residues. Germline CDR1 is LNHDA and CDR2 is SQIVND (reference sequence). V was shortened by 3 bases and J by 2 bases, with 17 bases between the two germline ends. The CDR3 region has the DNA TGTGCCAGTAGTATTCCCATCCGCGGGGATACCTACGAGCAGTACTTC. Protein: CASSIPIRGDTYEQYF.

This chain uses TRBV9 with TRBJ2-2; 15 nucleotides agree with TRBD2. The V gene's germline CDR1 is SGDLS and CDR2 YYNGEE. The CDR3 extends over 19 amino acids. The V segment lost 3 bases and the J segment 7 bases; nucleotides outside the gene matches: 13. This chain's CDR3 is CASSASRTSGGESVGELFF. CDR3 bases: TGTGCCAGCAGCGCATCGCGGACTAGCGGGGGGGAATCTGTCGGGGAGCTGTTTTTT.

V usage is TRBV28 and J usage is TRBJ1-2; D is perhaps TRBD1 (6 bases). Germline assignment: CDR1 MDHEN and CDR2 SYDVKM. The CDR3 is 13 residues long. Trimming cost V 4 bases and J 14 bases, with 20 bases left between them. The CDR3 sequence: CASSSTWGLPNTF. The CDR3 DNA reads TGTGCCAGCAGTTCAACGTGGGGGCTTCCAAATACCTTC.

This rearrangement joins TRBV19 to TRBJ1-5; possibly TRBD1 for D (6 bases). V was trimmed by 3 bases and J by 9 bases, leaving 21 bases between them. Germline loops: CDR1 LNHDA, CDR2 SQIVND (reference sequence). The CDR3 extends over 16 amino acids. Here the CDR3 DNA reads TGTGCCAGTAGTATCTTCTCGGGGGCCGCGACGGGGCCCCAGCATTTT. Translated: CASSIFSGAATGPQHF.

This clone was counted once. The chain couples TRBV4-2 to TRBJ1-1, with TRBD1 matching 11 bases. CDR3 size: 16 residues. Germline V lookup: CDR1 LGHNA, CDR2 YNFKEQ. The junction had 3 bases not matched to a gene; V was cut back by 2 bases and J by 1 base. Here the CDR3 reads CASSQRDRGENTEAFF. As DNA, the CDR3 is TGTGCCAGCAGCCAACGGGACAGGGGGGAGAACACTGAAGCTTTCTTT.

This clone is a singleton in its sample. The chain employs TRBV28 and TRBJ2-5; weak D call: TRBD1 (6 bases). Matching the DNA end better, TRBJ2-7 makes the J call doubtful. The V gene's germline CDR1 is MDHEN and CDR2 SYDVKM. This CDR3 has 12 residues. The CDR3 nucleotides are TGTGCCAGCAGTTTAGTCAGGGGCGAGCAGTACTTC. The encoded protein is CASSLVRGEQYF.

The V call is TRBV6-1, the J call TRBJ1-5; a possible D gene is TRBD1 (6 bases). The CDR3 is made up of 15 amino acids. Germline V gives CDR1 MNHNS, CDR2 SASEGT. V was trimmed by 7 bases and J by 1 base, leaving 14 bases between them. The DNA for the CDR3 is TGTGCCAGCAACCAGGGACATTGGAGCAATCAGCCCCAGCATTTT. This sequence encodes CASNQGHWSNQPQHF.

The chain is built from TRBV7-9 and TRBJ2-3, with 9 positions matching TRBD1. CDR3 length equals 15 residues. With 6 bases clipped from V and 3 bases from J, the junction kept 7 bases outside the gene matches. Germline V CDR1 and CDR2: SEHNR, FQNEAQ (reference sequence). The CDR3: CASRRTGGGTDTQYF. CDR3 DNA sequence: TGTGCCAGCAGAAGAACAGGGGGCGGAACAGATACGCAGTATTTT. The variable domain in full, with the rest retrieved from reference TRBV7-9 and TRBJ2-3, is DTGVSQNPRHKITKRGQNVTFRCDPISEHNRLYWYRQTLGQGPEFLTYFQNEAQLEKSRLLSDRFSAERPKGSFSTLEIQRTEQGDSAMYLCASRRTGGGTDTQYFGPGTRLTVL.

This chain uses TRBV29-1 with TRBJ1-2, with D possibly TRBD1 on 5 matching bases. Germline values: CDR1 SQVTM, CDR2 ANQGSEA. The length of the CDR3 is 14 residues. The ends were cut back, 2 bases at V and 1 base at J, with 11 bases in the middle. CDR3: CSVELDTNNYGYTF. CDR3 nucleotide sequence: TGCAGCGTTGAACTGGACACGAATAACTATGGCTACACCTTC.

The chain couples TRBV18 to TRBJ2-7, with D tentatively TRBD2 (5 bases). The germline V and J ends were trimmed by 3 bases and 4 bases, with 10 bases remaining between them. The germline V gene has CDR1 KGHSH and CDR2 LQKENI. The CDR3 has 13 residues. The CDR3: CASSPGSLYEQYF. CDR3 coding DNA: TGTGCCAGCTCACCGGGGAGCCTGTACGAGCAGTACTTC.

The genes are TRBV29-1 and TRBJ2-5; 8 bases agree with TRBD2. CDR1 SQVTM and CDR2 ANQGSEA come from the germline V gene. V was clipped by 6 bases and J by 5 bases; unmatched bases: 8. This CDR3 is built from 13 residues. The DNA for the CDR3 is TGCAGCGTCGAGGCGGGGGGCCTTGAGACCCAGTACTTC. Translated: CSVEAGGLETQYF. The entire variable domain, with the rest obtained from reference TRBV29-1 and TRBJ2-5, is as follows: SAVISQKPSRDICQRGTSLTIQCQVDSQVTMMFWYRQQPGQSLTLIATANQGSEATYESGFVIDKFPISRPNLTFSTLTVSNMSPEDSSIYLCSVEAGGLETQYFGPGTRLLVL.

In DNA, the CDR3 is TGTGCCAGCAGCTTGTCGTTTAGCGAATCAAACCAAGAGACCCAGTACTTC. Protein product: CASSLSFSESNQETQYF. The chain carries TRBV5-6 and TRBJ2-5, with D possibly TRBD2 on 5 matching bases. The V gene lost 1 base and the J gene lost 0 bases, with 16 bases spanning the gap. Germline CDR1 reads SGHDT; CDR2 reads YYEEEE. The CDR3 extends over 17 amino acids.

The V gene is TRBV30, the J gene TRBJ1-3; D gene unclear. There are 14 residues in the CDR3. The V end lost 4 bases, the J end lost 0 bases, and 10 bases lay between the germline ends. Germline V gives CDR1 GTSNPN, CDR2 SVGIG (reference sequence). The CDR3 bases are TGTGCCTGGATGGACGGACTCTCTGGAAACACCATATATTTT. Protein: CAWMDGLSGNTIYF.